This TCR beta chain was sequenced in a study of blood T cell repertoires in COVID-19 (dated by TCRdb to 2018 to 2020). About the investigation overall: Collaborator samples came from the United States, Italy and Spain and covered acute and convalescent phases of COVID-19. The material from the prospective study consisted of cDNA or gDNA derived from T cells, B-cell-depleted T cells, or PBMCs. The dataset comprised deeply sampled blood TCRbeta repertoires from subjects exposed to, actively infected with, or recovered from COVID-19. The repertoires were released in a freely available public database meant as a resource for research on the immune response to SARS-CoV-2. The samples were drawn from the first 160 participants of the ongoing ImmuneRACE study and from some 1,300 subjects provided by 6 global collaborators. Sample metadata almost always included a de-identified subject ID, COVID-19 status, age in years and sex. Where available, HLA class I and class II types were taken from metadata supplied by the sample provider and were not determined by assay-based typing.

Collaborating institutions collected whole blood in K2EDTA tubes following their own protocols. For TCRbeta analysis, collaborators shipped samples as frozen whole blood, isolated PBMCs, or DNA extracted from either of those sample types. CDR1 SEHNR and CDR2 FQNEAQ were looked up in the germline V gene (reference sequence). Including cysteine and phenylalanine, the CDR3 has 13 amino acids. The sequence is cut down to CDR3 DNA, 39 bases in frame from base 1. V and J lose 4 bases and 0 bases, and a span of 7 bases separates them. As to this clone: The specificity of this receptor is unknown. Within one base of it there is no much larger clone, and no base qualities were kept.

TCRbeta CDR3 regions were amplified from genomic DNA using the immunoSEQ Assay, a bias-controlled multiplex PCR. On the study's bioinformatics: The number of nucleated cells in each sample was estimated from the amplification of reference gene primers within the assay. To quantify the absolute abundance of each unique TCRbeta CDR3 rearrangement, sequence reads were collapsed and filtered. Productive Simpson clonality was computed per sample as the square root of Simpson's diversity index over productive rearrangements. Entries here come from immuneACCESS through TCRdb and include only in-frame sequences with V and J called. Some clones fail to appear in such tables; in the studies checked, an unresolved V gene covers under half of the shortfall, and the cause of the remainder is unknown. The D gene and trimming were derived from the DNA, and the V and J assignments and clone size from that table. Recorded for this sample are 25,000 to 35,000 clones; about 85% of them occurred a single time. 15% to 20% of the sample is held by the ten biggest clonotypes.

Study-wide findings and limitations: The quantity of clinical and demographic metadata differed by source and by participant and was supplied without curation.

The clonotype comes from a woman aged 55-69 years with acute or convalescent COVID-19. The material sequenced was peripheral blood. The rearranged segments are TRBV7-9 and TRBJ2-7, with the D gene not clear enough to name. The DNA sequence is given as TGTGCCAGCAGCTCCCGTTACTCCTACGAGCAGTACTTC. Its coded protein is CASSSRYSYEQYF.